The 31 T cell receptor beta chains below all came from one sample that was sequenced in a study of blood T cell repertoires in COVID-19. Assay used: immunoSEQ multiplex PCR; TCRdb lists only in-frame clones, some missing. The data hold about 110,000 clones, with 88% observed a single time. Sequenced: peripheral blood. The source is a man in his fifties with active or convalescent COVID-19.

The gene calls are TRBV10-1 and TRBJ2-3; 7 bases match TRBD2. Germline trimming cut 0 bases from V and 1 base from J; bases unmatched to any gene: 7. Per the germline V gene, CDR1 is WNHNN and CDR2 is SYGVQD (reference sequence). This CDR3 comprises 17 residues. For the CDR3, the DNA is TGCGCCAGCAGTGAGTCGTCGGCTAGCGGACGCACAGATACGCAGTATTTT. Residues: CASSESSASGRTDTQYF.

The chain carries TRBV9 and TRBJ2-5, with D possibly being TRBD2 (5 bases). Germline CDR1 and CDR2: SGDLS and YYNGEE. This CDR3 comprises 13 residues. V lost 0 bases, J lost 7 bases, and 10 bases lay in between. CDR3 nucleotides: TGTGCCAGCAGCGTAGCGGGATGGGGGACCCAGTACTTC. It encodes CASSVAGWGTQYF.

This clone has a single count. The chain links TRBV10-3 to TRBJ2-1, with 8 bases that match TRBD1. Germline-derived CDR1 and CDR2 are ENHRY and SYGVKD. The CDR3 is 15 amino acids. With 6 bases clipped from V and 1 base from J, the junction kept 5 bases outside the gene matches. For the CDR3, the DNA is TGTGCCATCAGGACAGGGGAGAGGTCCTACAATGAGCAGTTCTTC. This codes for CAIRTGERSYNEQFF.

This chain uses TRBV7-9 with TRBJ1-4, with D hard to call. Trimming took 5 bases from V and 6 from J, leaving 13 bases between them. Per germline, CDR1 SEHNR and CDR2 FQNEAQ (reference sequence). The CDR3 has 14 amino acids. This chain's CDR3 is CASSRTKAHEKLFF. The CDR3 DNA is TGTGCCAGCAGCAGGACTAAGGCCCATGAAAAACTGTTTTTT.

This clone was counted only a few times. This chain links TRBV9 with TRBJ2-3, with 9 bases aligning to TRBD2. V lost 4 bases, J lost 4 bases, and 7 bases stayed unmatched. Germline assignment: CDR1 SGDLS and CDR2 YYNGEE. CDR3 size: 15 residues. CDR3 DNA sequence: TGTGCCAGCAGCCCGGGACTAGCAGGCGCAGATACGCAGTATTTT. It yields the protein CASSPGLAGADTQYF.

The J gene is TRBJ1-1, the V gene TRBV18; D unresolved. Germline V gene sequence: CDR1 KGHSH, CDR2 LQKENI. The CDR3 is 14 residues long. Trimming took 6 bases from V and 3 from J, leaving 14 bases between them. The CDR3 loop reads CASSGTSGDTEAFF. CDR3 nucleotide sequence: TGTGCCAGCTCCGGAACTAGCGGGGACACTGAAGCTTTCTTT.

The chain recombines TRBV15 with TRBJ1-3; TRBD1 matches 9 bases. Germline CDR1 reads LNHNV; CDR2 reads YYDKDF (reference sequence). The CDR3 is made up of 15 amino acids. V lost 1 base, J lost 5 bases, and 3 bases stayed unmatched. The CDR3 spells CATSRGQGGRNTIYF. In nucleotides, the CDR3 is TGTGCCACCAGCAGAGGACAGGGGGGTCGAAACACCATATATTTT.

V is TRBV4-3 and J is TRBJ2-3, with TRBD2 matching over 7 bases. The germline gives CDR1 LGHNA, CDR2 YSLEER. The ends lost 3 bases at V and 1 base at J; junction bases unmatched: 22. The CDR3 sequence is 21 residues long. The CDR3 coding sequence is TGCGCCAGCAGCCATGCCGAAGTTCAAAAGCGGGGCTACTGGGGCACAGATACGCAGTATTTT. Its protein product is CASSHAEVQKRGYWGTDTQYF.

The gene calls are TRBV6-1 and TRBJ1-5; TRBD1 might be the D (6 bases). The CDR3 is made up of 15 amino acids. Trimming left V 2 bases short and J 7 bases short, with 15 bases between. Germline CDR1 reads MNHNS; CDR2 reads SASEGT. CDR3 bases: TGTGCCAGCAGTGAATTGGGGGCATCAGGACAGCCCCAGCATTTT. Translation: CASSELGASGQPQHF.

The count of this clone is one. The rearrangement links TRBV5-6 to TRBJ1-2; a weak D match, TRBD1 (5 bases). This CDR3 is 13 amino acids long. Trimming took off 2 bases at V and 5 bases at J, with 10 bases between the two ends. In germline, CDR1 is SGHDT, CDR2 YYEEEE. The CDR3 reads CASSFQEGYGYTF. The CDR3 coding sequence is TGTGCCAGCAGCTTCCAGGAGGGGTATGGCTACACCTTC.

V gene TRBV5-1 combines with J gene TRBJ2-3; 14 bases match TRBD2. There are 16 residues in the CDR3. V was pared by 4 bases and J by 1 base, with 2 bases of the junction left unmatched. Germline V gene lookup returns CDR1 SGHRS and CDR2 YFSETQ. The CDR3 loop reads CASSGGLAGGTDTQYF. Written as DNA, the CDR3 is TGCGCCAGCAGCGGGGGACTAGCGGGAGGCACAGATACGCAGTATTTT.

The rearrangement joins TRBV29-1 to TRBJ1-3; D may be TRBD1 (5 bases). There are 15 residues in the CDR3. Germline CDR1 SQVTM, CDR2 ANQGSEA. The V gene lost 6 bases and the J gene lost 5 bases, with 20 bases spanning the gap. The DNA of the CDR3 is TGCAGCGTATCAACCCTGGGGGGAAGCCGAAACACCATATATTTT. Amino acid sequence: CSVSTLGGSRNTIYF.

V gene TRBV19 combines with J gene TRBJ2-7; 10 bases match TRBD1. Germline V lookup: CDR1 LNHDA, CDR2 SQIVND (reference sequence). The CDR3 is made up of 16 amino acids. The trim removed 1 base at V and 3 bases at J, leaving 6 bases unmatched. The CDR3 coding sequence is TGTGCCAGTAGTATAGCAGGCCGGACAGGGGGCTACGAGCAGTACTTC. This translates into CASSIAGRTGGYEQYF.

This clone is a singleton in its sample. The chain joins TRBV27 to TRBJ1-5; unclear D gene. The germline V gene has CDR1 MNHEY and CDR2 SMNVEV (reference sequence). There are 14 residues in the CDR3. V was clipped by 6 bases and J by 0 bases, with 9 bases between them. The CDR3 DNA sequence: TGTGCCAGCAGCCCCCTTAATAGCAATCAGCCCCAGCATTTT. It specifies CASSPLNSNQPQHF.

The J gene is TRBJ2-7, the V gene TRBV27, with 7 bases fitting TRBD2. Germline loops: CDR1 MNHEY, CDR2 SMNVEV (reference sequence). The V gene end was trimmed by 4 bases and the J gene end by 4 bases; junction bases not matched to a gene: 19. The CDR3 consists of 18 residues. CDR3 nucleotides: TGTGCCAGCAGTTCGAACTTCCCAGGGAGGGAGGGGAGGTACGAGCAGTACTTC. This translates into CASSSNFPGREGRYEQYF.

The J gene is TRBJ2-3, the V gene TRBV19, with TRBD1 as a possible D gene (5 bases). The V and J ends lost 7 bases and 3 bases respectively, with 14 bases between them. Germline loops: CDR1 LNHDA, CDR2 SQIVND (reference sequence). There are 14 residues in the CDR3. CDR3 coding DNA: TGTGCCAGTAATGGGGCGGCAATAACAGATACGCAGTATTTT. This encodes CASNGAAITDTQYF.

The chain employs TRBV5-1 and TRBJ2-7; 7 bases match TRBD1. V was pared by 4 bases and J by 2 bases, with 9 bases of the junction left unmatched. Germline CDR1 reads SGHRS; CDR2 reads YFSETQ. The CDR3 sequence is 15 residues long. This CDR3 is CASSPDRFLPYEQYF. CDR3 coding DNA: TGCGCCAGCAGCCCGGACAGGTTTTTGCCCTACGAGCAGTACTTC.

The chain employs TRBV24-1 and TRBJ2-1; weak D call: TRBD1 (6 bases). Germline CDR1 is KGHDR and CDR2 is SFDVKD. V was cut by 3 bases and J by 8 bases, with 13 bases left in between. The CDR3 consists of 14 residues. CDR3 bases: TGTGCCACCAGTGATGGCACAGGGAGTTATGAGCAGTTCTTC. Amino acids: CATSDGTGSYEQFF.

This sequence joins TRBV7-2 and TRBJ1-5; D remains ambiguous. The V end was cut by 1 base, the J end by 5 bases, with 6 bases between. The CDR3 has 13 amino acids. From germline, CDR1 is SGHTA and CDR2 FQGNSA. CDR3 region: CASSLGRDQPQHF. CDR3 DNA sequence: TGTGCCAGCAGCTTAGGGAGGGATCAGCCCCAGCATTTT.

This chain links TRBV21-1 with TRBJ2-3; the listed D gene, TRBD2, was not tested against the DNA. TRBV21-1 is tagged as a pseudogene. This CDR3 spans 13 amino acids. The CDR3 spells CASSKAVRDTQYF. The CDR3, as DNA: TGTGCCAGCAGCAAAGCGGTCCGGGATACGCAGTATTTT.

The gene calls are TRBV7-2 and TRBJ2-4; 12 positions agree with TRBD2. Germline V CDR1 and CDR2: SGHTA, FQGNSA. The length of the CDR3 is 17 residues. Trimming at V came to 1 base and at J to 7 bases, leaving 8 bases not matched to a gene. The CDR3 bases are TGTGCCAGCAGCTTAGGGGCTAGCGGGAGGGCCTGGAACATTCAGTACTTC. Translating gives CASSLGASGRAWNIQYF.

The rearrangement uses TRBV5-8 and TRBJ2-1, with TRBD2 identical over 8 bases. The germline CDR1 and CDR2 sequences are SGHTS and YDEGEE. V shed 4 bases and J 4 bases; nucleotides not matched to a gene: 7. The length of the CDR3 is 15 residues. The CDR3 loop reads CASSPGTSMYNEQFF. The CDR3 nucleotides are TGTGCCAGCAGCCCCGGGACTAGTATGTACAATGAGCAGTTCTTC.

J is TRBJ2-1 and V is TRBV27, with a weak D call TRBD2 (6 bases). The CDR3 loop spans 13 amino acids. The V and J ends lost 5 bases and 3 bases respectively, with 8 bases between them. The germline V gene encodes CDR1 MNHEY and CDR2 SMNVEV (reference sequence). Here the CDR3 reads CASSVDYYNEQFF. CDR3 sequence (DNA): TGTGCCAGCAGTGTGGACTACTACAATGAGCAGTTCTTC.

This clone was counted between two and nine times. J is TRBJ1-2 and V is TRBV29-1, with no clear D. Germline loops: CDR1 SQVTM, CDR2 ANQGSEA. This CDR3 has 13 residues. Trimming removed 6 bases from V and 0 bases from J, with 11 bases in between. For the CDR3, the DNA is TGCAGCGTCGACATATACTCTAACTATGGCTACACCTTC. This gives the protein CSVDIYSNYGYTF.

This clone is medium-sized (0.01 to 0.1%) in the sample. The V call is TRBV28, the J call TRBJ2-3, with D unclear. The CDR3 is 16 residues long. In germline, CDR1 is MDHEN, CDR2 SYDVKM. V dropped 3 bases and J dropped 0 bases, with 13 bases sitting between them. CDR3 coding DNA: TGTGCCAGCAGTTTGTTGGCTCGTCTTAGCACAGATACGCAGTATTTT. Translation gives CASSLLARLSTDTQYF.

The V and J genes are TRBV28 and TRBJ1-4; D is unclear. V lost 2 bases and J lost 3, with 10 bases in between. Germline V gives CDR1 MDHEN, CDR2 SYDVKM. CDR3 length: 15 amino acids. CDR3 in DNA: TGTGCCAGCAGTTTAGAGGCTGCGCCTAATGAAAAACTGTTTTTT. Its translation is CASSLEAAPNEKLFF.

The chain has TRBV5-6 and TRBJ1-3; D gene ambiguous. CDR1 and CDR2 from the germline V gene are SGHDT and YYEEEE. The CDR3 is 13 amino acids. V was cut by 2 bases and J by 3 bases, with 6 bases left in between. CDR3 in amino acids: CASSFIFGNTIYF. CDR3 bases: TGTGCCAGCAGCTTCATTTTTGGAAACACCATATATTTT.

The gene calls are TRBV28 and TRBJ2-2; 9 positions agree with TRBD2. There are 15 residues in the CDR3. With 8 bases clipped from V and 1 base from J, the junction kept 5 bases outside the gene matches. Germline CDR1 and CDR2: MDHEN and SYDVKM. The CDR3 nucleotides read TGTGCCAGCGTTAGACTAGCGGTGAACACCGGGGAGCTGTTTTTT. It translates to CASVRLAVNTGELFF.

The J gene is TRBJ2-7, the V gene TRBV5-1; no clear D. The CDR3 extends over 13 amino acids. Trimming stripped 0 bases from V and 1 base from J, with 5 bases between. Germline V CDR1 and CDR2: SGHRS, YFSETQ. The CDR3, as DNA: TGCGCCAGCAGCTTGGCCGGGTCCTACGAGCAGTACTTC. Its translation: CASSLAGSYEQYF.

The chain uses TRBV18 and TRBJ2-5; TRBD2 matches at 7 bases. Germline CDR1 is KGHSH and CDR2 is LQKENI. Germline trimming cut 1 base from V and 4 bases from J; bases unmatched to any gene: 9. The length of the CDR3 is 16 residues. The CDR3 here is CASSPLVSSGTETQYF. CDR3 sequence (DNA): TGTGCCAGCTCACCACTTGTTTCGAGCGGGACAGAGACCCAGTACTTC. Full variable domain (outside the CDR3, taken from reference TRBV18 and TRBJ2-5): NAGVMQNPRHLVRRRGQEARLRCSPMKGHSHVYWYRQLPEEGLKFMVYLQKENIIDESGMPKERFSAEFPKEGPSILRIQQVVRGDSAAYFCASSPLVSSGTETQYFGPGTRLLVL.

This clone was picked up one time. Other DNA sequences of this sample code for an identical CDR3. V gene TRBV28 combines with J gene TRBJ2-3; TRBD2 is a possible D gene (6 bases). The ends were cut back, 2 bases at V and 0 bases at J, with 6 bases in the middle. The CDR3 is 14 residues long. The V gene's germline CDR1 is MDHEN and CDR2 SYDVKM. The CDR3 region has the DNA TGTGCCAGCAGTTTAGCGGGGAGCACAGATACGCAGTATTTT. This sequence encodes CASSLAGSTDTQYF.